These T cell receptor beta chains were read from a single sample in a study of T cell responses to AZD1222 COVID-19 vaccine. Clones were read by immunoSEQ multiplex PCR, and TCRdb kept only the in-frame ones, dropping some. The data hold about 140,000 clones, with around 93% observed a single time. Sequences were derived from peripheral blood, sampled on day 0 of AZD1222 vaccination. Source of these receptors: an adult in good health. Both conserved end residues are part of each CDR3. The D gene is left open where the match is weak. For some rows the clone size is stated as once, few or many, or as a class when expanded; others skip it.

size: NA
V: TRBV11-1
J: TRBJ1-6
D: NA
CDR3: CASSLAPGANSPLHF
DNA: TGTGCCAGCAGCTTAGCCCCGGGGGCGAATTCACCCCTCCACTTT

size: NA
V: TRBV3-1/TRBV3-2
J: TRBJ2-3
D: TRBD2
CDR3: CASSPTSGSTDTQYF
DNA: TGTGCCAGCAGCCCGACTAGCGGTAGCACAGATACGCAGTATTTT

size: NA
V: TRBV4-1
J: TRBJ2-7
D: NA
CDR3: CASSQRAGAYEQYF
DNA: TGCGCCAGCAGCCAACGTGCAGGCGCCTACGAGCAGTACTTC

size: NA
V: TRBV6-5
J: TRBJ2-1
D: NA
CDR3: CASSVYINEQFF
DNA: TGTGCCAGCAGCGTGTACATCAATGAGCAGTTCTTC

size: NA
V: TRBV18
J: TRBJ2-3
D: NA
CDR3: CASSPRELDPDTQYF
DNA: TGTGCCAGCTCACCCCGGGAATTAGACCCAGATACGCAGTATTTT

size: NA
V: TRBV3-1/TRBV3-2
J: TRBJ1-5
D: NA
CDR3: CASSQELGQPQHF
DNA: TGTGCCAGCAGCCAAGAGCTGGGTCAGCCCCAGCATTTT

size: NA
V: TRBV3-1/TRBV3-2
J: TRBJ1-1
D: NA
CDR3: CASSYENTEAFF
DNA: TGTGCCAGCAGCTACGAGAACACTGAAGCTTTCTTT

size: NA
V: TRBV27
J: TRBJ2-7
D: TRBD1
CDR3: CASSSGQGTYEQYF
DNA: TGTGCCAGCAGTTCCGGACAGGGGACCTACGAGCAGTACTTC

size: NA
V: TRBV27
J: TRBJ1-6
D: NA
CDR3: CASSSQYGIPYNSPLHF
DNA: TGTGCCAGCAGTTCCCAATACGGGATTCCCTATAATTCACCCCTCCACTTT

size: NA
V: TRBV18
J: TRBJ1-5
D: NA
CDR3: CASSPQQGSNQPQHF
DNA: TGTGCCAGCTCACCACAACAGGGTAGCAATCAGCCCCAGCATTTT

size: NA
V: TRBV2
J: TRBJ1-5
D: NA
CDR3: CASSAGDQPQHF
DNA: TGTGCCAGCAGTGCAGGGGATCAGCCCCAGCATTTT

size: NA
V: TRBV18
J: TRBJ1-4
D: TRBD1
CDR3: CASSIFDRGTNEKLFF
DNA: TGTGCCAGCTCAATTTTCGACAGGGGCACTAATGAAAAACTGTTTTTT

size: NA
V: TRBV27
J: TRBJ2-7
D: NA
CDR3: CASSSPPVSYEQYF
DNA: TGTGCCAGCAGTTCCCCGCCAGTCTCCTACGAGCAGTACTTC

size: NA
V: TRBV3-1/TRBV3-2
J: TRBJ2-1
D: NA
CDR3: CASSQGQVYNEQFF
DNA: TGTGCCAGCAGCCAAGGACAAGTTTACAATGAGCAGTTCTTC

size: NA
V: TRBV5-1
J: TRBJ2-3
D: TRBD2
CDR3: CASRASSGGTDTQYF
DNA: TGCGCCAGCAGGGCCTCTAGCGGGGGCACAGATACGCAGTATTTT

size: NA
V: TRBV19
J: TRBJ1-1
D: NA
CDR3: CASRQGDRFGNTEAFF
DNA: TGTGCCAGTAGACAGGGAGATCGATTCGGGAACACTGAAGCTTTCTTT

size: NA
V: TRBV6-1
J: TRBJ1-3
D: NA
CDR3: CASSESGLSGNTIYF
DNA: TGTGCCAGCAGTGAGTCGGGCCTCTCTGGAAACACCATATATTTT

size: NA
V: TRBV6-6
J: TRBJ2-7
D: NA
CDR3: CASSYGGNYEQYF
DNA: TGTGCCAGCAGTTACGGCGGGAACTACGAGCAGTACTTC

size: NA
V: TRBV2
J: TRBJ1-2
D: NA
CDR3: CASSELRGYGYTF
DNA: TGTGCCAGCAGTGAGTTGAGAGGCTATGGCTACACCTTC

size: NA
V: TRBV15
J: TRBJ2-4
D: NA
CDR3: CATSREAAGRNIQYF
DNA: TGTGCCACCAGCAGAGAGGCAGCGGGTAGAAACATTCAGTACTTC

size: NA
V: TRBV7-9
J: TRBJ1-3
D: NA
CDR3: CASTLTLGTIYF
DNA: TGTGCCAGCACCCTGACTTTGGGCACCATATATTTT

size: NA
V: TRBV27
J: TRBJ2-1
D: NA
CDR3: CASSFSGYLYNEQFF
DNA: TGTGCCAGCAGTTTCAGCGGATACCTCTACAATGAGCAGTTCTTC

size: NA
V: TRBV10-3
J: TRBJ1-4
D: NA
CDR3: CAISSSLGGEKLFF
DNA: TGTGCCATCAGTTCGTCTTTAGGGGGGGAAAAACTGTTTTTT

size: once
V: TRBV6-6
J: TRBJ2-1
D: TRBD2
CDR3: CASSYEGTSYFF
DNA: TGTGCCAGCAGTTACGAAGGGACTAGCTACTTCTTC

size: NA
V: TRBV7-6
J: TRBJ1-2
D: TRBD1
CDR3: CASSGGQLNYGYTF
DNA: TGTGCCAGCAGCGGGGGACAGCTTAACTATGGCTACACCTTC